The 12 T cell receptor beta chains below come from one sample, sequenced in a study of response to subunit inactivated influenza vaccine. TCRdb reprocessed the RT-PCR reads with MiXCR, giving one entry per CDR3 protein. The sample carries under 950,000 distinct CDR3 sequences, roughly 20% recorded once. This specimen was PBMCs from blood, taken approximately 5 days after vaccination. Receptor source: a man aged 50-59 years who received an inactivated influenza vaccine.

The rearrangement links TRBV11-2 to TRBJ2-1, with 12 bases aligning to TRBD2. The CDR3 totals 18 residues. J gave up 4 bases and V 6 bases, and 13 bases lay outside the gene matches. CDR1 is SGHAT and CDR2 is FQNNGV in the germline V gene. The CDR3, as DNA: TGTGCCAGCAGACCTTCTAGCGGGAGGGCCCAATCGTACAATGAGCAGTTCTTC. It translates to CASRPSSGRAQSYNEQFF.

This clonotype has more than one count but fewer than ten. The V gene is TRBV18, the J gene TRBJ2-3; 7 nucleotides line up with TRBD1. V lost 5 bases and J lost 4; bases outside the gene matches: 15. This CDR3 is 17 amino acids long. Germline-derived CDR1 and CDR2 are KGHSH and LQKENI. As DNA, the CDR3 is TGTGCCAGCTCAACCCTTTCGTGGGACAGAAGCCCAGATACGCAGTATTTT. Translating it yields CASSTLSWDRSPDTQYF.

The rearrangement joins TRBV13 to TRBJ2-7; tentative D call: TRBD1 (5 bases). V was pared by 5 bases and J by 2 bases, with 13 bases between. Germline CDR1 PRHDT, CDR2 FYEKMQ (reference sequence). The CDR3 has 14 residues. The CDR3 loop is CASSQGRGAYEQYF. The CDR3 bases are TGTGCCAGCAGCCAGGGAAGGGGCGCCTACGAGCAGTACTTC.

This clonotype was seen a handful of times. This chain uses TRBV7-2 with TRBJ2-5; D may correspond to TRBD1 or TRBD2 (5 bases each). Germline V CDR1 and CDR2: SGHTA, FQGNSA. Trimming shortened V by 5 bases and J by 5 bases, and 15 bases separated the two germline ends. This CDR3 contains 14 residues. Here the CDR3 DNA reads TGTGCCAGCAGCCCTAGACCGGGGCGGGAGACCCAGTACTTC. This codes for CASSPRPGRETQYF.

The chain is built from TRBV30 and TRBJ2-2; a possible D gene is TRBD1 (6 bases). This CDR3 is built from 15 residues. V was pared by 0 bases and J by 0 bases, with 8 bases between. CDR1 is GTSNPN and CDR2 is SVGIG in the germline V gene (reference sequence). Here the CDR3 reads CAWSVQGTNTGELFF. The CDR3 coding sequence is TGTGCCTGGAGTGTGCAGGGGACGAACACCGGGGAGCTGTTTTTT.

CDR3: CASSNPDWRGPYEQYF. The CDR3 DNA is TGTGCCAGCAGCAACCCCGATTGGAGGGGACCCTACGAGCAGTACTTC. The chain couples TRBV7-3 to TRBJ2-7; a possible D gene is TRBD2 (6 bases). CDR1 is SGHTA and CDR2 is FQGTGA in the germline V gene. The CDR3 is 16 residues long. Trimming cost V 5 bases and J 2 bases, with 19 bases left between them.

This chain uses TRBV20-1 with TRBJ2-5; the D is unclear. V shed 4 bases and J shed 5 bases, with 17 bases lying between them. The CDR3 is made up of 14 amino acids. Germline-derived CDR1 and CDR2 are DFQATT and SNEGSKA (reference sequence). The CDR3 here is CSAMNLRSVETQYF. The CDR3 region has the DNA TGCAGTGCTATGAATTTAAGGTCTGTGGAGACCCAGTACTTC.

The chain employs TRBV20-1 and TRBJ2-1, with TRBD2 identical over 13 bases. From germline, CDR1 is DFQATT and CDR2 SNEGSKA (reference sequence). CDR3 length: 17 amino acids. With 0 bases clipped from V and 6 bases from J, the junction kept 8 bases outside the gene matches. The CDR3, as DNA: TGCAGTGCTAGAGACCCAGGACTAGCGGGAGTTTTCAATGAGCAGTTCTTC. This translates into CSARDPGLAGVFNEQFF.

The gene calls are TRBV5-5 and TRBJ2-2; tentatively, D is TRBD1 or TRBD2 (5 bases each). Germline V lookup: CDR1 SGHKS, CDR2 YYEKEE (reference sequence). This CDR3 has 15 residues. The V and J ends lost 4 bases and 6 bases respectively, with 16 bases between them. The CDR3 region has the DNA TGTGCCAGCAGCCGGGACGGACTCAGGCCCGGGGAGCTGTTTTTT. It encodes CASSRDGLRPGELFF.

This clonotype was recorded a few times. J is TRBJ1-1 and V is TRBV20-1; TRBD1 agrees at 10 bases. Germline CDR1 reads DFQATT; CDR2 reads SNEGSKA (reference sequence). The CDR3 extends over 13 amino acids. CDR3 sequence reads: CRGQGPGNTEAFF. CDR3 nucleotides: TGCAGGGGACAGGGGCCGGGGAACACTGAAGCTTTCTTT.

The chain joins TRBV5-1 to TRBJ2-3; D is unclear. Per germline, CDR1 SGHRS and CDR2 YFSETQ. The CDR3 runs to 13 residues. Trimming left V 0 bases short and J 5 bases short, with 7 bases between. In DNA, the CDR3 is TGCGCCAGCAGCTTGGTACTTGGAGATACGCAGTATTTT. This codes for CASSLVLGDTQYF. The variable domain in full, with the rest retrieved from reference TRBV5-1 and TRBJ2-3, is KAGVTQTPRYLIKTRGQQVTLSCSPISGHRSVSWYQQTPGQGLQFLFEYFSETQRNKGNFPGRFSGRQFSNSRSEMNVSTLELGDSALYLCASSLVLGDTQYFGPGTRLTVL.

This chain links TRBV20-1 with TRBJ2-5; 9 nucleotides align to TRBD2. CDR3 length: 18 residues. Germline CDR1 and CDR2: DFQATT and SNEGSKA (reference sequence). J lost 2 bases, V lost 2 bases, and 15 bases had no gene match. In DNA form, the CDR3 reads TGCAGTGCTAGACCCCAACTTGGGGCTAGCGGGACACAAGAGACCCAGTACTTC. This sequence encodes CSARPQLGASGTQETQYF.